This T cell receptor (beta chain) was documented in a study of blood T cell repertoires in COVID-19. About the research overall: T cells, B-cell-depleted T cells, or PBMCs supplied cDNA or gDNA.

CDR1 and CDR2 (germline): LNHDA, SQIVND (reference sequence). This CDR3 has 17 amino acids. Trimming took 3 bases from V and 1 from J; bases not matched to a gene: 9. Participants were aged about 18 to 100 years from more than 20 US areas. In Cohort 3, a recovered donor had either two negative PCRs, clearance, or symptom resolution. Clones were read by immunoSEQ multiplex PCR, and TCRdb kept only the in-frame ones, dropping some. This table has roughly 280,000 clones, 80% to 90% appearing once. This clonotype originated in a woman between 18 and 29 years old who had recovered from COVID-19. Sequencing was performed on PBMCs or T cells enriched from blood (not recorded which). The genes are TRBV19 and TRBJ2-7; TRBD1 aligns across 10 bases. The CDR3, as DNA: TGTGCCAGTAGTATTCCCTCCGGGACAGGGGTATCCTACGAGCAGTACTTC. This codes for CASSIPSGTGVSYEQYF. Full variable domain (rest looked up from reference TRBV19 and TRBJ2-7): DGGITQSPKYLFRKEGQNVTLSCEQNLNHDAMYWYRQDPGQGLRLIYYSQIVNDFQKGDIAEGYSVSREKKESFPLTVTSAQKNPTAFYLCASSIPSGTGVSYEQYFGPGTRLTVT.